This entry features one T cell receptor beta chain sequence. What it binds is unknown. Sorted populations all had greater than 95% purity. This sample was taken from a study of beta chain features in type 1 diabetes. The wider study: Age, gender, cell numbers and subset yield matched between patients and controls. Broader study findings: Significant though moderate, a shortening of TCRB CDR3s appeared in all four CD4+ subsets of Type 1 diabetes patients. The naive, central memory and Treg TCRB repertoires of patients appeared to be more similar to one another than those of healthy donors.

The whole isolated RNA underwent reverse transcription, so sequencing captured expressed TCRB transcripts. The method was immunoSEQ multiplex PCR; TCRdb's version includes in-frame clones alone and lacks a portion of them. The table shows around 300,000 clones, with less than 15% occurring only once. Sequencing used central memory CD4+ T cells from blood. This TCR was sampled from a man aged 30 to 39 in good health.

CDR3 loop: CASSQGSRINYGYTF. CDR3 nucleotides: TGCGCCAGCAGCCAAGGATCGAGGATTAACTATGGCTACACCTTC. The chain joins TRBV4-3 to TRBJ1-2; D not certain. Germline lookup yields CDR1 LGHNA and CDR2 YSLEER. V lost 1 base and J lost 1, with 10 bases in between. This CDR3 has 15 amino acids.